The clone carrying this T cell receptor beta chain came up a few times. Germline V lookup: CDR1 SGHNT, CDR2 YYREEE (reference sequence). J gave up 8 bases and V 4 bases, and 12 bases lay outside the gene matches. The CDR3 has 17 amino acids. This entry belongs to a study of blood T cell repertoires in COVID-19. Study details: Sources were T cells, B-cell-depleted T cells, or PBMCs; the material itself was cDNA or gDNA.

Cohort placement rested on clinical history that participants reported themselves. Assay used: immunoSEQ multiplex PCR; TCRdb lists only in-frame clones, some missing. The sample carries fewer than 200,000 clones, more than 70% recorded once. V is TRBV5-4 and J is TRBJ2-1; TRBD2 matches at 13 bases. This TCR came from a man aged 55-75 years who had recovered from COVID-19. The sample consisted of PBMCs or T cells enriched from blood (not recorded which). CDR3 nucleotides: TGTGCCAGCAGCCAGCGACTAGCGGGAGGCCTCTTGGATGAGCAGTTCTTC. Translation: CASSQRLAGGLLDEQFF.